This TCR beta chain was captured in a study of T cell repertoires in cytomegalovirus infection (dated by TCRdb to between 2019 and 2020). Notes on the research overall: Because public TCR beta signatures pointed to carriage of CMV infection together with the matching HLA type, the HLA type of each donor mattered for the analysis. Summary of the overall study and its limitations: In the ex vivo response, HLA-C-restricted CMV-specific TCR beta clonotypes were dominant, and in two of eight donors the single most frequent clonotype came from this HLA-C-restricted group. In both this cohort and an independent roughly 350-donor cohort, the cumulative frequency of public TCR beta family members distinguished carriers of CMV infection plus the relevant HLA type.

V and J lose 2 bases and 5 bases, and a span of 10 bases separates them. CDR1 is given as DFQATT and CDR2 as SNEGSKA, both from the germline V gene (reference sequence). The CDR3 runs 12 residues from the cysteine to the phenylalanine. The read is trimmed to its CDR3 DNA, 36 bases read in frame from base 1. This clonotype was detected a few times. It lacks a known antigen. No clone much larger than this one lies a single base away; base qualities are absent. TCRdb shows the sequencer as Illumina HiSeq 1500. Using fastp at Q25 and MiXCR, TCRdb reprocessed the public reads and kept productive beta chains. Under each unique CDR3 protein, matching rows form one entry showing the most common genes and DNA. This sample comprises over 200,000 distinct CDR3 sequences, roughly 15% of them detected only once. The ten top clones hold 8.8% of the sample.

Sequencing used PBMCs. Rearrangement joined TRBV20-1 to TRBJ2-7; the D gene assignment is ambiguous. This sequence originates from a human donor in good health (CMV status not recorded). Some clones in this sample may be carry-over from other donors' samples. The CDR3 protein: CSARLGVNEQYF. The nucleotide sequence reads TGCAGTGCTAGACTCGGCGTGAACGAGCAGTACTTC.